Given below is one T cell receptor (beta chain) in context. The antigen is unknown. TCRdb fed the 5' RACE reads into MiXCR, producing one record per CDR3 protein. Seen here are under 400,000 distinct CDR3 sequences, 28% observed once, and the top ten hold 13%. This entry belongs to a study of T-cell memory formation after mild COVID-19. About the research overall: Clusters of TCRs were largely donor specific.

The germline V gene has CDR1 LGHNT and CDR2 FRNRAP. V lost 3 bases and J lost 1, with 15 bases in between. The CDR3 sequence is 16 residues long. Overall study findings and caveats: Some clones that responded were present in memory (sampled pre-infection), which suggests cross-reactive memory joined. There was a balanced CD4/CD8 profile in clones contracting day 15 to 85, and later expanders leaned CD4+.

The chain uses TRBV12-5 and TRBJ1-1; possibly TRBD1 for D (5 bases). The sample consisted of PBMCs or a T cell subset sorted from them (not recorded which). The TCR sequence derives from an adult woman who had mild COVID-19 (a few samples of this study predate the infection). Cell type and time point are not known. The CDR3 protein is CASGFHVAGRNTEAFF. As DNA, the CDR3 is TGTGCTAGTGGTTTCCACGTGGCAGGGAGGAACACTGAAGCTTTCTTT.